The clone carrying this T cell receptor (beta chain) was observed a few times. The antigen is not known. Compared with germline, one end of the junction differs, possibly owing to a read error. The CDR3 runs to 13 residues. TCRdb re-called the reads with MiXCR, one entry per CDR3 protein. This sample has 50,000 to 65,000 distinct CDR3 sequences; 20% to 25% occur once, and the top ten carry approximately 2.4%. This entry is derived from a study of lung T cells in sarcoidosis with Löfgren's syndrome. Notes on the study in general: Multiple Löfgren's syndrome patients reportedly shared TRAV12-1 and TRBV2 CDR3 motifs, suggesting public CD4+ TCRs.

The sequenced sample consisted of CD4+ T cells from PBMCs. The chain has TRBV12-3 or TRBV12-4 and TRBJ2-3; no firm D call. This receptor was identified in a human donor with sarcoidosis (Löfgren's syndrome or another form), or a control subject (not recorded which). The CDR3 loop reads CARSLRGTDTQYF. CDR3 coding DNA: TGTGCCCGCAGTTTACGTGGGACAGATACGCAGTATTTT.